The T cell receptor (beta chain) described here comes from a study of patients and donors after allogeneic stem cell transplantation. This clonotype was seen only a few times. TCRdb recomputed calls from the RT-PCR reads with MiXCR, one row per CDR3 protein. The profile shows 390,000 or so distinct CDR3 sequences, under 20% of them singletons. The CDR3 has 14 residues. Germline CDR1 is LNHDA and CDR2 is SQIVND (reference sequence). Between the trimmed V and J ends, which lost 4 bases and 5 bases, there was a span of 11 bases. The TCR originated in a human donor who was either an allogeneic HSCT recipient or a stem cell or donor lymphocyte infusion donor (not recorded which). It is not recorded whose cells these are; they may come from a transplant donor. The genes are TRBV19 and TRBJ1-4; D not resolved. Sequencing used blood, either unsorted or a sorted T cell fraction (not recorded which). In DNA form, the CDR3 reads TGTGCCAGTAGTACCCTTCGACCGAATGAAAAACTGTTTTTT. Amino acids: CASSTLRPNEKLFF.